The 32 T cell receptor beta chains listed next were all sequenced from one sample in a study of control samples from healthy donors and cancer patients. Profiling relied on immunoSEQ multiplex PCR, and the TCRdb table lists in-frame clones only, not all of them. This table has approximately 100,000 clones, 85% to 90% appearing once. The specimen was PBMCs. The receptors here all came from a man between 60 and 75 years old with lung cancer.

This chain connects TRBV9 to TRBJ2-1, with D maybe TRBD2 (6 bases). Per the germline V gene, CDR1 is SGDLS and CDR2 is YYNGEE. V was shortened by 6 bases and J by 2 bases, with 15 bases between the two germline ends. The CDR3 runs to 15 residues. The CDR3, as DNA: TGTGCCAGCACCCCAGAGGGGACTCCCTACAATGAGCAGTTCTTC. This translates into CASTPEGTPYNEQFF.

The V gene is TRBV5-1, the J gene TRBJ2-7; D ambiguous. This CDR3 region has 14 residues. V was cut by 0 bases and J by 6 bases, with 13 bases left in between. CDR1 SGHRS and CDR2 YFSETQ come from the germline V gene. CDR3 sequence reads: CASSLVPDQSEQYF. CDR3 DNA: TGCGCCAGCAGCTTGGTCCCGGACCAATCCGAGCAGTACTTC.

The chain links TRBV5-5 to TRBJ1-1; 9 bases agree with TRBD1. The V and J ends lost 4 bases and 2 bases, in that order; junction bases with no gene match: 12. CDR1 is SGHKS, CDR2 YYEKEE, per germline (reference sequence). This CDR3 is built from 17 residues. The CDR3 region has the DNA TGTGCCAGCAGCAGCCTCCTTGACAGGGGGGTCAACACTGAAGCTTTCTTT. Translating gives CASSSLLDRGVNTEAFF.

The gene calls are TRBV6-4 and TRBJ2-5; D gene ambiguous. This CDR3 has 10 amino acids. Trimming removed 3 bases from V and 5 bases from J, with 1 base in between. Germline loops: CDR1 MRHNA, CDR2 SNTAGT. The CDR3 sequence is CASSDETQYF. The CDR3, as DNA: TGTGCCAGCAGTGATGAGACCCAGTACTTC.

This chain joins TRBV27 and TRBJ1-6; 7 bases match TRBD1. The CDR3 length is 15 residues. Germline assignment: CDR1 MNHEY and CDR2 SMNVEV (reference sequence). V was clipped by 6 bases and J by 11 bases; unmatched bases: 13. The DNA of the CDR3 is TGTGCCAGCAGAGCCCGACAGGGAAGTGATCCACCCCTCCACTTT. It translates to CASRARQGSDPPLHF.

The V gene is TRBV11-2, the J gene TRBJ2-7, with a weak D call TRBD1 (5 bases). This CDR3 has 14 residues. CDR1 SGHAT and CDR2 FQNNGV come from the germline V gene. Deletions cut 3 bases from V and 3 bases from J, with 12 bases between. The CDR3 spells CASSLERGDYEQYV. The CDR3 bases are TGTGCCAGCAGCTTGGAAAGGGGCGACTACGAGCAGTACGTC.

This chain connects TRBV5-5 to TRBJ2-2, with D possibly TRBD1 on 6 matching bases. The germline V and J ends were trimmed by 9 bases and 4 bases, with 19 bases remaining between them. The CDR3 loop spans 15 amino acids. In germline, CDR1 is SGHKS, CDR2 YYEKEE (reference sequence). In nucleotides, the CDR3 is TGTGCCACCTCGGGGACGGGACACGCCACCGGGGAGCTGTTTTTT. It specifies CATSGTGHATGELFF.

The V gene is TRBV7-2, the J gene TRBJ1-5; tentative D call: TRBD1 (5 bases). Germline V gene lookup returns CDR1 SGHTA and CDR2 FQGNSA. The CDR3 is made up of 18 amino acids. Trimming removed 1 base at V and 0 bases at J, with 16 bases between. This CDR3 is CASSLEGSRSYSNQPQHF. For the CDR3, the DNA is TGTGCCAGCAGCTTAGAGGGGAGCAGGAGCTATAGCAATCAGCCCCAGCATTTT.

This chain links TRBV10-2 with TRBJ1-6; 8 positions match TRBD1. Per germline, CDR1 WSHSY and CDR2 SAAADI. The CDR3 has 14 amino acids. The V gene end was trimmed by 5 bases and the J gene end by 9 bases; junction bases not matched to a gene: 6. For the CDR3, the DNA is TGCGCCAGCAGTAGACAGGGGTTTAGTTCACCCCTCCACTTT. It codes for CASSRQGFSSPLHF.

The J gene is TRBJ2-6, the V gene TRBV5-1, with D possibly TRBD1 on 5 matching bases. V lost 2 bases and J 2 bases, leaving 11 bases between the germline ends. This CDR3 has 16 amino acids. Germline V gene sequence: CDR1 SGHRS, CDR2 YFSETQ. CDR3 DNA sequence: TGCGCCAGCAGCTTAGGGGTTTCTCCTGGGGCCAACGTCCTGACTTTC. Translating gives CASSLGVSPGANVLTF. Looking up the rest from reference TRBV5-1 and TRBJ2-6 gives the full variable domain: KAGVTQTPRYLIKTRGQQVTLSCSPISGHRSVSWYQQTPGQGLQFLFEYFSETQRNKGNFPGRFSGRQFSNSRSEMNVSTLELGDSALYLCASSLGVSPGANVLTFGAGSRLTVL.

This clone appeared a single time. The V gene is TRBV7-9, the J gene TRBJ2-3, with 12 bases identical to TRBD2. The CDR3 extends over 16 amino acids. Looked up from germline, CDR1 is SEHNR and CDR2 is FQNEAQ (reference sequence). V was pared by 5 bases and J by 6 bases, with 9 bases of the junction left unmatched. CDR3 DNA sequence: TGTGCCAGCAGCCTAGGACTAGCGGGGATAGGTGATACGCAGTATTTT. Protein: CASSLGLAGIGDTQYF.

This CDR3 reads CASTLLGSGGSYNEQFF. DNA of the CDR3: TGTGCCAGCACCCTCCTGGGGTCGGGGGGCTCCTACAATGAGCAGTTCTTC. The chain joins TRBV7-2 to TRBJ2-1, with TRBD2 matching 7 bases. Germline V lookup: CDR1 SGHTA, CDR2 FQGNSA. The CDR3 is made up of 17 amino acids. Trimming removed 7 bases from V and 0 bases from J; junction bases left unmatched: 12.

The chain is built from TRBV11-3 and TRBJ2-5; 9 bases map to TRBD2. V lost 5 bases, J lost 4 bases, and 5 bases stayed unmatched. Germline V gives CDR1 SGHNT, CDR2 YENEEA. There are 14 residues in the CDR3. CDR3 residues: CASSPGTSRETQYF. The CDR3 DNA follows: TGTGCCAGCAGCCCCGGGACTAGCAGAGAGACCCAGTACTTC.

The J gene is TRBJ1-1, the V gene TRBV7-7, with D hard to call. CDR1 SSHAT and CDR2 FNYEAQ come from the germline V gene (reference sequence). Trimming cost V 6 bases and J 2 bases, with 10 bases left between them. The CDR3 sequence is 13 residues long. This CDR3 reads CASSLQRNTEAFF. CDR3 in DNA: TGTGCCAGCAGTTTACAGAGAAACACTGAAGCTTTCTTT.

The chain couples TRBV11-2 to TRBJ2-5, with 9 nucleotides matching TRBD1. The CDR3 has 17 residues. Germline V gives CDR1 SGHAT, CDR2 FQNNGV. J was trimmed by 4 bases and V by 1 base; bases with no gene match: 10. The CDR3 DNA follows: TGTGCCAGCAGCTTAGTCCCTTTTGTGGACAGGGGAGAGACCCAGTACTTC. This codes for CASSLVPFVDRGETQYF. Full variable domain (rest looked up from reference TRBV11-2 and TRBJ2-5): EAGVAQSPRYKIIEKRQSVAFWCNPISGHATLYWYQQILGQGPKLLIQFQNNGVVDDSQLPKDRFSAERLKGVDSTLKIQPAKLEDSAVYLCASSLVPFVDRGETQYFGPGTRLLVL.

This rearrangement joins TRBV7-6 to TRBJ1-5; 12 bases align to TRBD1. Looked up from germline, CDR1 is SGHVS and CDR2 is FNYEAQ. CDR3 length: 19 residues. V was pared by 6 bases and J by 0 bases, with 12 bases of the junction left unmatched. The chain's CDR3 is CASRHPRDRGLSSNQPQHF. CDR3 bases: TGTGCCAGCAGACACCCCCGGGACAGGGGGCTGAGTAGCAATCAGCCCCAGCATTTT.

The rearrangement links TRBV11-2 to TRBJ2-1; unclear D gene. Germline lookup yields CDR1 SGHAT and CDR2 FQNNGV. This CDR3 has 14 residues. The ends were cut back, 2 bases at V and 3 bases at J, with 8 bases in the middle. CDR3: CASSLLGGYNEQFF. As DNA, the CDR3 is TGTGCCAGCAGCTTACTCGGCGGCTACAATGAGCAGTTCTTC.

This clone showed up just a few times. CDR3 residues: CAIKGQGARETQYF. CDR3 coding DNA: TGTGCCATCAAAGGACAGGGGGCGCGGGAGACCCAGTACTTC. The chain is built from TRBV10-3 and TRBJ2-5; TRBD1 agrees at 11 bases. The germline CDR1 and CDR2 sequences are ENHRY and SYGVKD. The junction had 6 bases not matched to a gene; V was cut back by 7 bases and J by 5 bases. This CDR3 region has 14 residues.

The J gene is TRBJ1-4, the V gene TRBV9, with TRBD1 identical over 8 bases. This CDR3 is 15 amino acids long. With 5 bases clipped from V and 4 bases from J, the junction kept 7 bases outside the gene matches. Germline CDR1 reads SGDLS; CDR2 reads YYNGEE. CDR3 residues: CASSETTGVNEKLFF. The CDR3 bases are TGTGCCAGCAGTGAGACGACAGGGGTTAATGAAAAACTGTTTTTT.

This clone came up once. The chain joins TRBV5-1 to TRBJ2-2, with TRBD1 identical over 7 bases. With V trimmed by 3 bases and J by 5 bases, 7 bases remained unmatched. The CDR3 is 15 amino acids. Germline loops: CDR1 SGHRS, CDR2 YFSETQ. In DNA form, the CDR3 reads TGCGCCAGCAGCTCCTCCCAGGGGGTTACCGGGGAGCTGTTTTTT. It codes for CASSSSQGVTGELFF.

The J gene is TRBJ1-1, the V gene TRBV30; D gene uncertain. Germline V gene lookup returns CDR1 GTSNPN and CDR2 SVGIG (reference sequence). The CDR3 loop spans 12 amino acids. The V gene lost 1 base and the J gene lost 0 bases, with 3 bases spanning the gap. Written as DNA, the CDR3 is TGTGCCTGGAGTGAGCTGAACACTGAAGCTTTCTTT. It codes for CAWSELNTEAFF.

The chain couples TRBV3-1 (or the pseudogene TRBV3-2) to TRBJ2-2; tentative D call: TRBD2 (6 bases). This CDR3 spans 17 amino acids. CDR1 is LGHDT and CDR2 is YNNKEL in the germline V gene (reference sequence). Trimming removed 5 bases from V and 5 bases from J, with 21 bases in between. The CDR3 bases are TGTGCCAGCAGCGGGCGGGGTACTTCAGCAGGGACCGGGGAGCTGTTTTTT. Its translation is CASSGRGTSAGTGELFF.

This chain connects TRBV2 to TRBJ1-2, with 11 bases matching TRBD1. V lost 6 bases, J lost 6 bases, and 0 bases stayed unmatched. CDR1 is SNHLY and CDR2 is FYNNEI in the germline V gene. The CDR3 is 12 residues long. CDR3 protein: CASRGQGDGYTF. The DNA of the CDR3 is TGTGCCAGCAGGGGACAGGGGGATGGCTACACCTTC.

The V and J genes are TRBV12-3 or TRBV12-4 and TRBJ1-6; D not certain. V shed 3 bases and J shed 10 bases, with 7 bases lying between them. CDR3 size: 12 residues. This CDR3 reads CASSFPQSPLHF. The CDR3 DNA is TGTGCCAGCAGTTTCCCCCAATCACCCCTCCACTTT.

V usage is TRBV5-6 and J usage is TRBJ1-2; D ambiguous. From germline, CDR1 is SGHDT and CDR2 YYEEEE. The V end lost 0 bases, the J end lost 2 bases, and 8 bases lay between the germline ends. This CDR3 has 14 residues. Here the CDR3 DNA reads TGTGCCAGCAGCTTGGGCAGCCCAAACTATGGCTACACCTTC. This gives the protein CASSLGSPNYGYTF.

This sequence joins TRBV5-1 and TRBJ2-7; D remains unclear. Trimming removed 7 bases from V and 6 bases from J, with 20 bases in between. Germline lookup yields CDR1 SGHRS and CDR2 YFSETQ. The CDR3 runs 14 residues. CDR3 in amino acids: CASPKGPGSAEQYV. CDR3 bases: TGCGCCAGCCCTAAAGGGCCTGGGTCCGCCGAGCAGTACGTC.

The chain combines TRBV6-4 with TRBJ2-3; D unresolved. V was shortened by 0 bases and J by 5 bases, with 6 bases between the two germline ends. Germline V lookup: CDR1 MRHNA, CDR2 SNTAGT. This CDR3 is built from 13 residues. CDR3 amino acids: CASSDSGLDTQYF. CDR3 DNA: TGTGCCAGCAGTGACTCGGGGTTAGATACGCAGTATTTT.

The CDR3 nucleotides are TGCGCCAGCAGCCAAGGGAACTATGGCTACACCTTC. Protein product: CASSQGNYGYTF. The chain has TRBV4-1 and TRBJ1-2; no reliable D call. V was shortened by 1 base and J by 2 bases, with 2 bases between the two germline ends. CDR1 is MGHRA, CDR2 YSYEKL, per germline. There are 12 residues in the CDR3.

The chain joins TRBV27 to TRBJ2-1; TRBD2 matches at 10 bases. The CDR3 consists of 16 residues. After removal of 5 bases from V and 5 bases from J, the junction contained 9 bases not matched to a gene. Germline V gene lookup returns CDR1 MNHEY and CDR2 SMNVEV (reference sequence). The CDR3 sequence is CASSPSGLASNNEQFF. The CDR3 DNA reads TGTGCCAGCAGTCCATCGGGACTAGCGAGTAACAATGAGCAGTTCTTC.

J is TRBJ1-4 and V is TRBV6-5; 8 positions agree with TRBD1. The CDR3 is 15 amino acids. The germline V gene encodes CDR1 MNHEY and CDR2 SVGAGI. V lost 2 bases and J lost 8; bases outside the gene matches: 7. The CDR3 loop is CASSYPGTGREKLFF. In DNA, the CDR3 is TGTGCCAGCAGTTACCCCGGGACAGGAAGGGAAAAACTGTTTTTT.

A note on this clone: Compared with germline, one end of the junction differs, possibly owing to a read error. In the same sample, other DNA sequences code for this CDR3. The J gene is TRBJ2-5, the V gene TRBV30, with TRBD2 identical over 9 bases. Germline V gene lookup returns CDR1 GTSNPN and CDR2 SVGIG (reference sequence). The CDR3 spans 17 residues. The CDR3 bases are TGTGCCTGGAGTCTCGGACGTAGCGGGGGATACCAAGAGACCCAATACTTC. Protein sequence: CAWSLGRSGGYQETQYF.

The CDR3 nucleotides read TGCGCCAGCAGCCGCGAGCCGGGACTAGACCATCCCGGCACAGATACGCAGTATTTT. This translates into CASSREPGLDHPGTDTQYF. The chain has TRBV4-1 and TRBJ2-3; 8 nucleotides line up with TRBD2. Germline V gene data show CDR1 as MGHRA and CDR2 as YSYEKL. The CDR3 extends over 19 amino acids. The trim removed 4 bases at V and 1 base at J, leaving 16 bases unmatched.